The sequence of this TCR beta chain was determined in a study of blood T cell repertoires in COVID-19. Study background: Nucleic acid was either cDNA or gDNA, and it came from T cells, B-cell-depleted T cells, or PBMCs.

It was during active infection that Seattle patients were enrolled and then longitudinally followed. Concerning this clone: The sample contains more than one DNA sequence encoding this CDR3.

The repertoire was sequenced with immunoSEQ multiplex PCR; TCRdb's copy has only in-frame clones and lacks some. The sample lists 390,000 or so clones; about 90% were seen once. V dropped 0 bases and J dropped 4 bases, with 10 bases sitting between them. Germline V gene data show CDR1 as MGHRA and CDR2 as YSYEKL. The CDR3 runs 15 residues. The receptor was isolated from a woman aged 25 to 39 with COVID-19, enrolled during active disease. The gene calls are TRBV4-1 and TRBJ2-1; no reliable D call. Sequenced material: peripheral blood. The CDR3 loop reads CASSQDPGRYNEQFF. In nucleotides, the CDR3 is TGCGCCAGCAGCCAAGATCCTGGCAGGTACAATGAGCAGTTCTTC.